Below are 32 T cell receptor beta chains sequenced from a single sample in a study of T cell changes during pregnancy in multiple sclerosis. Clones were sequenced by immunoSEQ multiplex PCR, and TCRdb holds only the in-frame ones, with some missing. The data show 25,000 to 35,000 clones, 80% to 90% seen once. The material sequenced was CD8+ T cells from peripheral blood mononuclear cells, taken in the second trimester of pregnancy. The receptors come from a female donor with multiple sclerosis, enrolled in a pregnancy study.

The chain has TRBV7-9 and TRBJ2-1, with 8 positions matching TRBD2. This CDR3 spans 17 amino acids. CDR1 and CDR2 (germline): SEHNR, FQNEAQ (reference sequence). The J segment lost 2 bases and the V segment lost 4 bases, leaving 10 bases of the junction unmatched. Here the CDR3 DNA reads TGTGCCAGCAGCTCCGGGACTAGAGCGGAGGCCTACAATGAGCAGTTCTTC. Translation: CASSSGTRAEAYNEQFF.

The chain is built from TRBV7-9 and TRBJ1-2; possible D gene TRBD1, 6 bases. CDR1 SEHNR and CDR2 FQNEAQ come from the germline V gene (reference sequence). The CDR3 spans 16 residues. Trimming stripped 5 bases from V and 12 bases from J, with 28 bases between. The CDR3 region has the DNA TGTGCCAGCAGCGCAGATCCTCAGGGGCTCTCCGACCGACACACCTTC. It encodes CASSADPQGLSDRHTF.

This clone was recorded once. The chain employs TRBV6-5 and TRBJ1-2; TRBD1 matches 9 bases. The CDR3 consists of 14 residues. V was pared by 2 bases and J by 6 bases, with 4 bases of the junction left unmatched. Germline V gives CDR1 MNHEY, CDR2 SVGAGI. CDR3 DNA: TGTGCCAGCAGTTACATGGACAGGGGAAATGGCTACACCTTC. This encodes CASSYMDRGNGYTF.

The rearrangement joins TRBV29-1 to TRBJ2-1; 7 bases agree with TRBD2. Germline assignment: CDR1 SQVTM and CDR2 ANQGSEA. V was pared by 1 base and J by 7 bases, with 10 bases of the junction left unmatched. This CDR3 has 15 amino acids. The CDR3 loop reads CSVEGLERDPNEQFF. The CDR3 bases are TGCAGCGTTGAAGGTCTTGAGCGGGACCCTAATGAGCAGTTCTTC.

V and J are TRBV5-8 and TRBJ2-7, with 7 nucleotides matching TRBD1. This CDR3 has 15 amino acids. CDR1 and CDR2 from the germline V gene are SGHTS and YDEGEE. V lost 0 bases and J lost 3; bases outside the gene matches: 6. This chain's CDR3 is CASSLATGIYYEQYF. CDR3 bases: TGTGCCAGCAGCTTGGCGACAGGGATTTACTACGAGCAGTACTTC.

V is TRBV19 and J is TRBJ2-7; 9 nucleotides match TRBD1. J was trimmed by 3 bases and V by 5 bases; bases with no gene match: 5. CDR3 length equals 14 residues. The germline V gene has CDR1 LNHDA and CDR2 SQIVND (reference sequence). This chain's CDR3 is CASSSRTGDYEQYF. In DNA form, the CDR3 reads TGTGCCAGTAGTTCCAGGACAGGGGACTACGAGCAGTACTTC.

This rearrangement joins TRBV6-5 to TRBJ2-2; D gene uncertain. Trimming pared 9 bases from V and 5 bases from J, leaving 7 bases between. The CDR3 extends over 11 amino acids. Per germline, CDR1 MNHEY and CDR2 SVGAGI. The CDR3, as DNA: TGTGCCAGTACTGAAACCGGGGAGCTGTTTTTT. This sequence encodes CASTETGELFF.

V usage is TRBV5-6 and J usage is TRBJ2-7; D not certain. The germline V gene has CDR1 SGHDT and CDR2 YYEEEE. This CDR3 has 13 residues. Trimming took off 6 bases at V and 0 bases at J, with 10 bases between the two ends. CDR3 loop: CASNSGFSYEQYF. The CDR3 DNA is TGTGCCAGCAACTCAGGTTTCTCCTACGAGCAGTACTTC.

J is TRBJ1-6 and V is TRBV6-5; perhaps TRBD1 as D (5 bases). This CDR3 is built from 13 residues. CDR1 MNHEY and CDR2 SVGAGI come from the germline V gene. V lost 4 bases and J lost 9, with 10 bases in between. The CDR3 nucleotides read TGTGCCAGCAGTTTCGCAGGGCGTTCACCCCTCCACTTT. Translating gives CASSFAGRSPLHF.

V and J are TRBV15 and TRBJ1-5, with 7 positions matching TRBD1. J was trimmed by 6 bases and V by 3 bases; bases with no gene match: 8. CDR1 and CDR2 (germline): LNHNV, YYDKDF (reference sequence). This CDR3 has 15 residues. The CDR3, as DNA: TGTGCCACCAGCAGTGCCGGGACAGCGGCTCAGCCCCAGCATTTT. Its protein product is CATSSAGTAAQPQHF.

The genes are TRBV27 and TRBJ2-2; the D is unclear. V was clipped by 0 bases and J by 5 bases, with 10 bases between them. The CDR3 length is 15 residues. The germline CDR1 and CDR2 sequences are MNHEY and SMNVEV (reference sequence). CDR3 sequence reads: CASSLSTVWTGELFF. The CDR3, as DNA: TGTGCCAGCAGTTTATCCACAGTGTGGACCGGGGAGCTGTTTTTT.

The CDR3 spells CASSLYQDEQYF. The DNA of the CDR3 is TGTGCCAGCAGTTTATACCAGGACGAGCAGTACTTC. The chain couples TRBV28 to TRBJ2-7, with D unclear. This CDR3 has 12 residues. The V gene lost 1 base and the J gene lost 5 bases, with 6 bases spanning the gap. CDR1 and CDR2 (germline): MDHEN, SYDVKM.

This chain links TRBV9 with TRBJ2-5, with TRBD2 identical over 13 bases. This CDR3 is built from 14 residues. CDR1 and CDR2 from the germline V gene are SGDLS and YYNGEE. V trimming: 3 bases; J trimming: 9 bases; junction bases outside the gene matches: 5. CDR3 loop: CASSEGLAGFSQYF. The CDR3 nucleotides are TGTGCCAGCAGCGAGGGACTAGCGGGGTTTTCCCAGTACTTC. The entire variable domain, with the rest obtained from reference TRBV9 and TRBJ2-5, is as follows: DSGVTQTPKHLITATGQRVTLRCSPRSGDLSVYWYQQSLDQGLQFLIQYYNGEERAKGNILERFSAQQFPDLHSELNLSSLELGDSALYFCASSEGLAGFSQYFGPGTRLLVL.

This clone is large in the sample. The chain employs TRBV5-6 and TRBJ1-2, with a weak D call TRBD1 (6 bases). The CDR3 length is 12 residues. Germline V gene sequence: CDR1 SGHDT, CDR2 YYEEEE. V lost 4 bases and J 6 bases, leaving 10 bases between the germline ends. The CDR3 here is CASSDAGDGYTF. In DNA form, the CDR3 reads TGTGCCAGCAGCGATGCAGGGGATGGCTACACCTTC. Based on the CDR3 plus reference TRBV5-6 and TRBJ1-2, the full variable domain is DAGVTQSPTHLIKTRGQQVTLRCSPKSGHDTVSWYQQALGQGPQFIFQYYEEEERQRGNFPDRFSGHQFPNYSSELNVNALLLGDSALYLCASSDAGDGYTFGSGTRLTVV.

The V call is TRBV7-9, the J call TRBJ2-2, with TRBD2 matching over 14 bases. The CDR3 extends over 18 amino acids. With 5 bases clipped from V and 5 bases from J, the junction kept 10 bases outside the gene matches. Looked up from germline, CDR1 is SEHNR and CDR2 is FQNEAQ (reference sequence). CDR3 in DNA: TGTGCCAGCAGCCTGGGACTAGCGGGAGTCGGAGGGACCGGGGAGCTGTTTTTT. Amino acids: CASSLGLAGVGGTGELFF.

This chain connects TRBV6-5 to TRBJ2-2; the match to TRBD2 covers 12 bases. The CDR3 is 14 amino acids. The germline gives CDR1 MNHEY, CDR2 SVGAGI. J lost 7 bases, V lost 5 bases, and 2 bases had no gene match. The CDR3: CASSRTSGIGELFF. Written as DNA, the CDR3 is TGTGCCAGCAGTCGGACTAGCGGGATCGGGGAGCTGTTTTTT.

The chain combines TRBV5-1 with TRBJ2-3; D possibly corresponds to TRBD1 (6 bases). Trimming removed 4 bases at V and 5 bases at J, with 11 bases between. The CDR3 covers 13 residues. Germline V gene sequence: CDR1 SGHRS, CDR2 YFSETQ. CDR3: CASSPGVVDTQYF. The DNA of the CDR3 is TGCGCCAGCAGCCCAGGGGTGGTAGATACGCAGTATTTT.

J is TRBJ2-1 and V is TRBV7-8; maybe TRBD1 (5 bases). Per germline, CDR1 SGHVS and CDR2 FQNEAQ. The CDR3 covers 15 residues. V lost 1 base, J lost 6 bases, and 13 bases lay in between. The CDR3 nucleotides read TGTGCCAGCAGCTTAGGTCAGGGTTGGGGCAATGAGCAGTTCTTC. Its translation: CASSLGQGWGNEQFF.

J is TRBJ2-2 and V is TRBV28, with 9 bases matching TRBD2. Germline CDR1 and CDR2: MDHEN and SYDVKM. The CDR3 totals 18 residues. V lost 6 bases and J lost 1; bases outside the gene matches: 12. Here the CDR3 reads CASSPYGLANGNTGELFF. The CDR3 DNA follows: TGTGCCAGCAGCCCTTATGGACTAGCGAACGGGAACACCGGGGAGCTGTTTTTT.

The gene calls are TRBV4-2 and TRBJ2-3, with TRBD1 as a possible D gene (5 bases). CDR1 and CDR2 (germline): LGHNA, YNFKEQ. V lost 0 bases, J lost 2 bases, and 18 bases lay in between. The CDR3 spans 18 residues. The DNA of the CDR3 is TGTGCCAGCAGCCAAGATGAAAAGCGCAAAGGGGACACAGATACGCAGTATTTT. Amino acids: CASSQDEKRKGDTDTQYF.

With respect to this clone: One end of the junction is discordant with germline, which a read error may explain. The V gene is TRBV28, the J gene TRBJ2-3, with 8 bases aligning to TRBD2. Germline V CDR1 and CDR2: MDHEN, SYDVKM. The CDR3 contains 13 residues. The chain's CDR3 is CASSRTSKDTQYF. Here the CDR3 DNA reads TGTGCCAGCAGTAGGACTAGCAAAGATACGCAGTATTTT.

The rearrangement uses TRBV4-3 and TRBJ2-3; a weak D match, TRBD2 (6 bases). This CDR3 spans 15 amino acids. Trimming pared 3 bases from V and 0 bases from J, leaving 10 bases between. CDR1 is LGHNA, CDR2 YSLEER, per germline. CDR3 loop: CASSHGLTSTDTQYF. In nucleotides, the CDR3 is TGCGCCAGCAGCCATGGACTAACTAGCACAGATACGCAGTATTTT.

The genes are TRBV4-3 and TRBJ1-1; 7 nucleotides match TRBD1. The CDR3 runs 15 residues. CDR1 and CDR2 (germline): LGHNA, YSLEER. V lost 1 base to trimming and J lost 4 bases; unmatched junction nucleotides: 6. CDR3 loop: CASSQGPPGGTEAFF. CDR3 sequence (DNA): TGCGCCAGCAGCCAAGGCCCACCAGGGGGCACTGAAGCTTTCTTT.

The rearrangement uses TRBV2 and TRBJ1-5; 11 bases match TRBD1. Germline values: CDR1 SNHLY, CDR2 FYNNEI. The length of the CDR3 is 18 residues. With 8 bases clipped from V and 0 bases from J, the junction kept 12 bases outside the gene matches. The chain's CDR3 is CASQAWTGGRSSNQPQHF. CDR3 in DNA: TGTGCCAGCCAGGCATGGACAGGGGGCCGGAGTAGCAATCAGCCCCAGCATTTT.

V and J are TRBV4-2 and TRBJ2-3; TRBD2 agrees at 9 bases. The CDR3 has 18 amino acids. The V gene end was trimmed by 0 bases and the J gene end by 1 base; junction bases not matched to a gene: 8. Germline loops: CDR1 LGHNA, CDR2 YNFKEQ. CDR3 in DNA: TGTGCCAGCAGCCAAGAAGGGTGGCGGGAGGGTCGCACAGATACGCAGTATTTT. It translates to CASSQEGWREGRTDTQYF.

The genes are TRBV15 and TRBJ2-1; a weak D match, TRBD2 (5 bases). The CDR3 is 13 amino acids. Looked up from germline, CDR1 is LNHNV and CDR2 is YYDKDF (reference sequence). Trimming stripped 5 bases from V and 9 bases from J, with 14 bases between. The CDR3 loop reads CATSGPGISEQFF. The CDR3 region has the DNA TGTGCCACCAGCGGGCCCGGGATTAGTGAGCAGTTCTTC.

The chain combines TRBV27 with TRBJ2-1, with 14 bases aligning to TRBD2. With 3 bases clipped from V and 7 bases from J, the junction kept 8 bases outside the gene matches. This CDR3 comprises 17 residues. In germline, CDR1 is MNHEY, CDR2 SMNVEV (reference sequence). This CDR3 reads CASSLAGTSGRSNEQFF. DNA of the CDR3: TGTGCCAGCAGTTTGGCGGGGACTAGCGGGAGATCAAATGAGCAGTTCTTC.

J is TRBJ2-1 and V is TRBV16; possibly TRBD1 for D (6 bases). Looked up from germline, CDR1 is KGHSY and CDR2 is FQNENV. V was cut by 1 base and J by 7 bases, with 11 bases left in between. CDR3 length: 14 amino acids. The CDR3 region has the DNA TGTGCCAGCAGCCAATTTTCAGGGGCTAATGAGCAGTTCTTC. It translates to CASSQFSGANEQFF.

The genes are TRBV19 and TRBJ2-7; no clear D. This CDR3 contains 14 residues. Trimming pared 6 bases from V and 0 bases from J, leaving 12 bases between. Looked up from germline, CDR1 is LNHDA and CDR2 is SQIVND (reference sequence). In DNA, the CDR3 is TGTGCCAGTAGATTGACTTCCAGCTCCTACGAGCAGTACTTC. It translates to CASRLTSSSYEQYF.

This clone showed up just once. V and J are TRBV12-5 and TRBJ2-1; D might be TRBD1 (5 bases). The CDR3 loop spans 12 amino acids. CDR1 and CDR2 from the germline V gene are LGHNT and FRNRAP. The germline V and J ends were trimmed by 8 bases and 6 bases, with 11 bases remaining between them. CDR3 nucleotide sequence: TGTGCTAGTCAACAGGTATCCAATGAGCAGTTCTTC. It specifies CASQQVSNEQFF.

The CDR3 coding sequence is TGTGCCAGTAGTAACGGGGACAACTACGAGCAGTACTTC. Encoded protein: CASSNGDNYEQYF. This sequence joins TRBV19 and TRBJ2-7; weak D call: TRBD1 (6 bases). The V end lost 4 bases, the J end lost 3 bases, and 10 bases lay between the germline ends. The CDR3 loop spans 13 amino acids. The germline V gene has CDR1 LNHDA and CDR2 SQIVND (reference sequence).

V and J are TRBV4-3 and TRBJ1-1; D remains ambiguous. The CDR3 has 14 residues. The ends were cut back, 0 bases at V and 7 bases at J, with 12 bases in the middle. Germline-derived CDR1 and CDR2 are LGHNA and YSLEER. This CDR3 is CASSQDSGWGEAFF. CDR3 in DNA: TGCGCCAGCAGCCAAGATTCGGGGTGGGGTGAAGCTTTCTTT.